The rows below give T cell receptor beta chains drawn from one sample of a study of blood T cells in healthy people across ages. A single record per CDR3 protein comes from TCRdb applying MiXCR to the 5' RACE reads. The sample holds approximately 670,000 distinct CDR3 sequences, over 40% seen once. Source material: blood. The receptors here all came from an elderly man in good health. Each CDR3 is given with its conserved first and last residue. Fields, in order: D gene, clone size, J gene, V gene, CDR3 DNA, CDR3 protein. D genes are given only for firm matches. A clone size is listed for some rows: how often the clone was seen (once, few, many), or a class if it is expanded.

d_call: .; clone_size: many; j_call: TRBJ2-7; v_call: TRBV4-3; cdr3_nt: TGCGCCAGCAGCCAAAAACAGGGTAAAGAGCAGTACTTC; cdr3_aa: CASSQKQGKEQYF
d_call: TRBD2; clone_size: .; j_call: TRBJ2-5; v_call: TRBV18; cdr3_nt: TGTGCCAGCTCCCGTCGGACTAGCGGGATGCAAGAGACCCAGTACTTC; cdr3_aa: CASSRRTSGMQETQYF
d_call: TRBD1; clone_size: .; j_call: TRBJ2-5; v_call: TRBV28; cdr3_nt: TGTGCCAGCAGGCCAACTGGACAGGGGGCTGGAGCGCAGTACTTC; cdr3_aa: CASRPTGQGAGAQYF
d_call: .; clone_size: few; j_call: TRBJ1-1; v_call: TRBV29-1; cdr3_nt: TGCAGCGTTGAGCACGGCATGAACACTGAAGCTTTCTTT; cdr3_aa: CSVEHGMNTEAFF
d_call: TRBD1; clone_size: .; j_call: TRBJ1-4; v_call: TRBV29-1; cdr3_nt: TGCAGCGTAGAGACAGGGGAAGGGGAAAAACTGTTTTTT; cdr3_aa: CSVETGEGEKLFF
d_call: TRBD2; clone_size: .; j_call: TRBJ2-3; v_call: TRBV29-1; cdr3_nt: TGCAGCGTTGAACCTGGGCGGGGGGCTCTGGATACGCAGTATTTT; cdr3_aa: CSVEPGRGALDTQYF
d_call: TRBD1; clone_size: .; j_call: TRBJ2-4; v_call: TRBV20-1; cdr3_nt: TGCAGTGCTAGAGAATGGGGGACAGGAGTTTTCTCGGCCAAAAACATTCAGTACTTC; cdr3_aa: CSAREWGTGVFSAKNIQYF
d_call: .; clone_size: .; j_call: TRBJ2-7; v_call: TRBV11-2; cdr3_nt: TGTGCCAGCAGCCGGCTCGACAACTCCTACGAGCAGTACTTC; cdr3_aa: CASSRLDNSYEQYF
d_call: TRBD2; clone_size: .; j_call: TRBJ2-5; v_call: TRBV6-2/TRBV6-3; cdr3_nt: TGTGCCACCGCGGGAGTGGAGACCCAGTACTTC; cdr3_aa: CATAGVETQYF
d_call: TRBD1; clone_size: few; j_call: TRBJ1-1; v_call: TRBV13; cdr3_nt: TGTGCCAGCAGCTTGGGGGACAGGGGGACTGAAGCTTTCTTT; cdr3_aa: CASSLGDRGTEAFF
d_call: .; clone_size: few; j_call: TRBJ2-1; v_call: TRBV11-2; cdr3_nt: TGTGCCAGCATCCCTGGGGGCCCCTACAATGAGCAGTTCTTC; cdr3_aa: CASIPGGPYNEQFF
d_call: .; clone_size: .; j_call: TRBJ2-1; v_call: TRBV11-2; cdr3_nt: TGTGTCAGCGGATCTTCCCCGACAGAGCCGGGGAGTGAGCAGTTCTTC; cdr3_aa: CVSGSSPTEPGSEQFF
d_call: .; clone_size: once; j_call: TRBJ2-7; v_call: TRBV14; cdr3_nt: TGTGCCAGCAGCCAAAGGGTCCAGGGAGAGTCCTACGAGCAGTACTTC; cdr3_aa: CASSQRVQGESYEQYF
d_call: TRBD1; clone_size: .; j_call: TRBJ2-3; v_call: TRBV7-2; cdr3_nt: TGTGCCAGCAGCCGGACAGGGTTGATCGCAGATACGCAGTATTTT; cdr3_aa: CASSRTGLIADTQYF
d_call: .; clone_size: many; j_call: TRBJ1-2; v_call: TRBV10-2; cdr3_nt: TGCGCCAGCAGTGAACCCAGCTATGGCTACACCTTC; cdr3_aa: CASSEPSYGYTF
d_call: .; clone_size: .; j_call: TRBJ1-2; v_call: TRBV5-6; cdr3_nt: TGTGCCAGCAGCTTGGTTACAGGGTTGGATGGCTACACCTTC; cdr3_aa: CASSLVTGLDGYTF
d_call: .; clone_size: .; j_call: TRBJ2-5; v_call: TRBV30; cdr3_nt: TGTGCCTGGAGTGCCGGGGTAGAAGGGCACATCGAGCGGTACTTC; cdr3_aa: CAWSAGVEGHIERYF
d_call: .; clone_size: .; j_call: TRBJ2-7; v_call: TRBV5-6; cdr3_nt: TGTGCCAGCAGCATGGGGGGACAGAGCTCCTACGAGCAGTACTTC; cdr3_aa: CASSMGGQSSYEQYF
d_call: TRBD2; clone_size: .; j_call: TRBJ2-3; v_call: TRBV20-1; cdr3_nt: TGCAGTGCTAGCGCGGGGGTCACAACAGATACGCAGTATTTT; cdr3_aa: CSASAGVTTDTQYF
d_call: .; clone_size: few; j_call: TRBJ1-5; v_call: TRBV12-3/TRBV12-4; cdr3_nt: TGTGCCAGCAGGGAGGTCAGGGGTCTTAGCAATCAGCCCCAGCATTTT; cdr3_aa: CASREVRGLSNQPQHF
d_call: TRBD2; clone_size: .; j_call: TRBJ2-1; v_call: TRBV5-6; cdr3_nt: TGTGCCAGCAGCACTACTAGCGGATATTACAATGAGCAGTTCTTC; cdr3_aa: CASSTTSGYYNEQFF
d_call: TRBD2; clone_size: .; j_call: TRBJ2-7; v_call: TRBV7-3; cdr3_nt: TGTGCCAGCAGCTTAAATCGGCCTAGCGGATCCTACGAGCAGTACTTC; cdr3_aa: CASSLNRPSGSYEQYF
d_call: TRBD2; clone_size: .; j_call: TRBJ2-7; v_call: TRBV6-2/TRBV6-3; cdr3_nt: TGTGCCAGCAGCAACCTCGGGGAGGGGTCCCTCCCCGAGCAGTACTTC; cdr3_aa: CASSNLGEGSLPEQYF
d_call: TRBD2; clone_size: .; j_call: TRBJ2-5; v_call: TRBV20-1; cdr3_nt: TGCAGTGCTAGAGATGTTTCTAGCGGGGATGGGGGCCAAGAGACCCAGTACTTC; cdr3_aa: CSARDVSSGDGGQETQYF
d_call: TRBD2; clone_size: .; j_call: TRBJ2-5; v_call: TRBV7-2; cdr3_nt: TGTGCCAGCAGTTACCAAGCGGGGGAAGAGACCCAGTACTTC; cdr3_aa: CASSYQAGEETQYF
d_call: .; clone_size: .; j_call: TRBJ1-1; v_call: TRBV7-8; cdr3_nt: TGTGCCAGCAGCTTACAGGCCTCCTCAATGAACACTGAAGCTTTCTTT; cdr3_aa: CASSLQASSMNTEAFF
d_call: .; clone_size: few; j_call: TRBJ1-5; v_call: TRBV12-3/TRBV12-4; cdr3_nt: TGTGCCAGCAGCCCAGGGAACAATCAGCCCCAGCATTTT; cdr3_aa: CASSPGNNQPQHF
d_call: TRBD2; clone_size: few; j_call: TRBJ2-3; v_call: TRBV6-2/TRBV6-3; cdr3_nt: TGTGCCAGCACGGATAACGGGAGGGCCAAAGATACGCAGTATTTT; cdr3_aa: CASTDNGRAKDTQYF
d_call: TRBD1; clone_size: .; j_call: TRBJ1-2; v_call: TRBV5-8; cdr3_nt: TGTGCCAGCAGAATGACCGGGACAGGGAACCACGGCTACACCTTC; cdr3_aa: CASRMTGTGNHGYTF
d_call: .; clone_size: few; j_call: TRBJ2-5; v_call: TRBV4-3; cdr3_nt: TGCGCCAGCAGCCAAGAGGTCACTTTCCAGGAGACCCAGTACTTC; cdr3_aa: CASSQEVTFQETQYF
d_call: TRBD2; clone_size: .; j_call: TRBJ2-3; v_call: TRBV2; cdr3_nt: TGTGCCAGCAGAAGCGGGACTTTCACAGATACGCAGTATTTT; cdr3_aa: CASRSGTFTDTQYF
d_call: .; clone_size: few; j_call: TRBJ2-7; v_call: TRBV4-3; cdr3_nt: TGCGCCAGCAGCCTACAAGCGGGCGAGCAGTACTTC; cdr3_aa: CASSLQAGEQYF
d_call: TRBD1; clone_size: .; j_call: TRBJ2-6; v_call: TRBV3-1; cdr3_nt: TGTGCCAGCAGCCCCGACAGGGGCGCCTTCTCTGGGGCCAACGTCCTGACTTTC; cdr3_aa: CASSPDRGAFSGANVLTF
d_call: .; clone_size: many; j_call: TRBJ2-5; v_call: TRBV5-1; cdr3_nt: TGCGCCAGCAGCCCGCGGGGTTTGGGAGAGACCCAGTACTTC; cdr3_aa: CASSPRGLGETQYF
d_call: TRBD2; clone_size: .; j_call: TRBJ2-5; v_call: TRBV5-1; cdr3_nt: TGCGCCAGCAGCTTGGGGACTAGCGGGGGGGCCGAGACCCAGTACTTC; cdr3_aa: CASSLGTSGGAETQYF
d_call: .; clone_size: .; j_call: TRBJ1-2; v_call: TRBV29-1; cdr3_nt: TGCAGCGTTGACGCGGGGAACTATGGCTACACCTTC; cdr3_aa: CSVDAGNYGYTF
d_call: TRBD2; clone_size: many; j_call: TRBJ2-4; v_call: TRBV20-1; cdr3_nt: TGCAGTGCTCCGACTAGCGGGAGACTACTGGAGCAGTACTTC; cdr3_aa: CSAPTSGRLLEQYF
d_call: TRBD2; clone_size: .; j_call: TRBJ2-5; v_call: TRBV27; cdr3_nt: TGTGCCAGCAGTTTAACATCTAGCGGGCGCAATGAGCAGTACTTC; cdr3_aa: CASSLTSSGRNEQYF
d_call: .; clone_size: .; j_call: TRBJ2-2; v_call: TRBV7-2; cdr3_nt: TGTGCCAGCAGCGTTCGGGCTACCGGGGAGCTGTTTTTT; cdr3_aa: CASSVRATGELFF
d_call: .; clone_size: .; j_call: TRBJ1-4; v_call: TRBV20-1; cdr3_nt: TGCAGTGCCCTCGGGGGGTGTGCAACTAATGAAAAACTGTTTTTT; cdr3_aa: CSALGGCATNEKLFF
d_call: TRBD1; clone_size: .; j_call: TRBJ2-3; v_call: TRBV4-3; cdr3_nt: TGCGCCAGCAGCCAAGAAATCGGGACAGGGTTAACAGATACGCAGTATTTT; cdr3_aa: CASSQEIGTGLTDTQYF
d_call: .; clone_size: .; j_call: TRBJ2-7; v_call: TRBV5-1; cdr3_nt: TGCGCCAGCAGCTTCGGCCGGTCATACGAGCAGTACTTC; cdr3_aa: CASSFGRSYEQYF
d_call: TRBD2; clone_size: .; j_call: TRBJ2-3; v_call: TRBV20-1; cdr3_nt: TGCAGTGGAGAAATTGGGACTAGCGGGAGATTTTGGGATACGCAGTATTTT; cdr3_aa: CSGEIGTSGRFWDTQYF
d_call: .; clone_size: few; j_call: TRBJ2-1; v_call: TRBV20-1; cdr3_nt: TGCAGTGCTAGAGTTCGTAGAGGCTCCTACAATGAGCAGTTCTTC; cdr3_aa: CSARVRRGSYNEQFF
d_call: TRBD2; clone_size: once; j_call: TRBJ2-1; v_call: TRBV6-5; cdr3_nt: TGTGCCAGCAGTTACGCTTCAGCGGGAGGCAATGAGCAGTTCTTC; cdr3_aa: CASSYASAGGNEQFF
d_call: .; clone_size: many; j_call: TRBJ1-5; v_call: TRBV6-6; cdr3_nt: TGTGCCAGCAGCCCCCCTATGAGGGGTAGCAATCAGCCCCAGCATTTT; cdr3_aa: CASSPPMRGSNQPQHF
d_call: .; clone_size: few; j_call: TRBJ2-7; v_call: TRBV15; cdr3_nt: TGTGCCACCAGCTTCAACCGTGGAGGGAGCGAGAACGAGCAGTACTTC; cdr3_aa: CATSFNRGGSENEQYF
d_call: .; clone_size: .; j_call: TRBJ2-5; v_call: TRBV19; cdr3_nt: TGTGCCAGTAGAGACAATAAGATGGATGAGCAGTACTTC; cdr3_aa: CASRDNKMDEQYF
d_call: .; clone_size: few; j_call: TRBJ2-3; v_call: TRBV20-1; cdr3_nt: TGCAGTGCTTCGAGCCCCATCACAGATACGCAGTATTTT; cdr3_aa: CSASSPITDTQYF
d_call: TRBD2; clone_size: few; j_call: TRBJ2-7; v_call: TRBV3-1; cdr3_nt: TGTGCCAGCAGCCCTATAGGGCTAGCGGGTTACGAGCAGTACTTC; cdr3_aa: CASSPIGLAGYEQYF
d_call: TRBD1; clone_size: .; j_call: TRBJ2-1; v_call: TRBV12-5; cdr3_nt: TGTGCTAGTGCCGCGCCTAACAGGGGCCAAGAGACCCAGTTCTTC; cdr3_aa: CASAAPNRGQETQFF
d_call: .; clone_size: few; j_call: TRBJ2-3; v_call: TRBV20-1; cdr3_nt: TGCAGTGCTAGAGATCGGAGCGGTGTCACAGATACGCAGTATTTT; cdr3_aa: CSARDRSGVTDTQYF
d_call: .; clone_size: .; j_call: TRBJ2-4; v_call: TRBV15; cdr3_nt: TGTGCCACCAGCAGAGAAAGGCGCCGAGGGACAGCGGGGAACATTCAGTACTTC; cdr3_aa: CATSRERRRGTAGNIQYF